These 3 T cell receptor beta chains came from one sample sequenced in a study of blood T cells in healthy people across ages (dated by TCRdb to the mid-2010s). The library was obtained by 5' RACE. The reads were generated on an Illumina HiSeq 2500. The second PCR ran for about 7 to 11 cycles and used a J-beta primer mix along with a sample-barcoded 5' primer. The public sequencing data were trimmed at Q25 with fastp and processed into clonotypes with MiXCR by TCRdb, which kept only in-frame beta chains. CDR3 protein sequences are deduplicated, and each keeps its most common genes and DNA. This sample comprises approximately 1.5 million distinct CDR3 sequences, around 40% of them detected only once. The ten largest make up around 4% of the sample. The material sequenced was blood. These receptors all come from a woman in her late teens or twenties in good health.

This clonotype was seen many times. The chain recombines TRBV29-1 with TRBJ2-3; D may be TRBD1 (6 bases). This CDR3 is 17 amino acids long. Per the germline V gene, CDR1 is SQVTM and CDR2 is ANQGSEA. V was shortened by 7 bases and J by 0 bases, with 23 bases between the two germline ends. DNA for the CDR3: TGCAGCGCAGGAGGCACAGGGAAACATTCAAGCACAGATACGCAGTATTTT. Translating it yields CSAGGTGKHSSTDTQYF.

This clonotype showed up just a few times. The chain has TRBV12-3 or TRBV12-4 and TRBJ2-2; the D gene is possibly TRBD1 (6 bases). This CDR3 region has 14 residues. V was trimmed by 10 bases and J by 1 base, leaving 13 bases between them. The CDR3 reads CATHDRKNTGELFF. CDR3 in DNA: TGTGCCACTCACGACAGGAAGAACACCGGGGAGCTGTTTTTT.

This clonotype has more than one count but fewer than ten. The chain recombines TRBV12-3 or TRBV12-4 with TRBJ2-4; the match to TRBD1 covers 7 bases. The CDR3 is made up of 13 amino acids. Unmatched junction bases numbered 9, after V lost 7 bases and J lost 9 bases. This CDR3 reads CASTSDRVGIQYF. DNA for the CDR3: TGTGCCAGCACCTCAGACAGGGTTGGCATTCAGTACTTC.